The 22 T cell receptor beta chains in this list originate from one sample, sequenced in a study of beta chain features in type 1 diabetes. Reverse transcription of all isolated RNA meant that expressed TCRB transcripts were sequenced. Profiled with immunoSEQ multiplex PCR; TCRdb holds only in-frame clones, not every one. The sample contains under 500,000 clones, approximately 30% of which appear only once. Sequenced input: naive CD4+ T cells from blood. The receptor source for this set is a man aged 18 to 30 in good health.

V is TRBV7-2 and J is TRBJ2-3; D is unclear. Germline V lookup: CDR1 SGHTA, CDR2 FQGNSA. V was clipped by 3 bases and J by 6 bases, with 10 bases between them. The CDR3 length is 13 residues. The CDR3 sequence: CASSFDSRDTQYF. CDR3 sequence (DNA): TGTGCCAGCAGCTTCGACTCGCGGGATACGCAGTATTTT.

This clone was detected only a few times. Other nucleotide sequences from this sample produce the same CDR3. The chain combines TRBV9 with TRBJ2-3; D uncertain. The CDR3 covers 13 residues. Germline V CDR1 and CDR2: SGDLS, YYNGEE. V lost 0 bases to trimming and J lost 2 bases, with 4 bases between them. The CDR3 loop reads CASSVGLTDTQYF. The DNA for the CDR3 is TGTGCCAGCAGCGTAGGGCTCACAGATACGCAGTATTTT.

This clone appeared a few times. DNA for the CDR3: TGTGCCTGGAGTTGGGACCGAACCGCCGGGGAGCTGTTTTTT. Translating it yields CAWSWDRTAGELFF. The chain links TRBV30 to TRBJ2-2; D may correspond to TRBD1 or TRBD2 (5 bases each). V was pared by 2 bases and J by 6 bases, with 13 bases between. The germline V gene has CDR1 GTSNPN and CDR2 SVGIG (reference sequence). The CDR3 has 14 residues.

Here the CDR3 DNA reads TGTGCCAGCGGGAGGACTAGCGGGATCCATGAGACGCAGTATTTT. This translates into CASGRTSGIHETQYF. This chain connects TRBV25-1 to TRBJ2-3, with 12 nucleotides matching TRBD2. J lost 9 bases, V lost 8 bases, and 12 bases had no gene match. The V gene's germline CDR1 is MGHDK and CDR2 SYGVNS. The CDR3 is 15 residues long.

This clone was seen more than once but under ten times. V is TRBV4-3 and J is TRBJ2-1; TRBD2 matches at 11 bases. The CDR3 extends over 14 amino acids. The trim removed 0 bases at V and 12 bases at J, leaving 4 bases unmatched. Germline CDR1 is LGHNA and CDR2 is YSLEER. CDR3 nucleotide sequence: TGCGCCAGCAGCCAAGATCCCGGGACTAGCGGGCAGTTCTTC. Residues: CASSQDPGTSGQFF.

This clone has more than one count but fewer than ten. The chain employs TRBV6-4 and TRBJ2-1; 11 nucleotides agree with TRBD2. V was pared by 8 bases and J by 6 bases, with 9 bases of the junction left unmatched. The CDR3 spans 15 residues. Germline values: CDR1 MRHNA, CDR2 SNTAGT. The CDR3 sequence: CASSRLAGGGNEQFF. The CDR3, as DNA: TGTGCCAGCTCGAGATTAGCGGGAGGGGGCAATGAGCAGTTCTTC.

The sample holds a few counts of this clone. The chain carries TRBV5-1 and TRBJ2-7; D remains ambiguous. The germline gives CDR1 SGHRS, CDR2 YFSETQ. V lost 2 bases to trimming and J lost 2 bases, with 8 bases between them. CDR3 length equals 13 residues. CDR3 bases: TGCGCCAGCAGCTTAATAGGGACCTACGAGCAGTACTTC. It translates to CASSLIGTYEQYF.

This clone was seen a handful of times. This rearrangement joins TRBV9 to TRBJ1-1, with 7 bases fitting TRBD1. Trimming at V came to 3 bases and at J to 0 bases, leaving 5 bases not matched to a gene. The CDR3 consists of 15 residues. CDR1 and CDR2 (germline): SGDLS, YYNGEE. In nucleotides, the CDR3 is TGTGCCAGCAGCGGCCGGACAGGTTTGAACACTGAAGCTTTCTTT. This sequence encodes CASSGRTGLNTEAFF.

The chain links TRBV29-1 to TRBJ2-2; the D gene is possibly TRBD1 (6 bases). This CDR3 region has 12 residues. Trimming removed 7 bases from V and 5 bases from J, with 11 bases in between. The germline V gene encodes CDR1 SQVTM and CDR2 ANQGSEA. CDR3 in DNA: TGCAGCGAGAGACAGGCTACCGGGGAGCTGTTTTTT. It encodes CSERQATGELFF.

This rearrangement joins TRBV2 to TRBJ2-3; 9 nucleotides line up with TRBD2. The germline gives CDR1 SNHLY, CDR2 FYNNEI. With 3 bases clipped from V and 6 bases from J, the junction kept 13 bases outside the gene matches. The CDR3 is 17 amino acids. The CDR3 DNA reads TGTGCCAGCAGTGACCCCCAAGGAGCGGGAGGACGGGATACGCAGTATTTT. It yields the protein CASSDPQGAGGRDTQYF.

The CDR3 here is CASNLRDGSYEQYF. CDR3 in DNA: TGCGCCAGCAACCTCCGGGACGGATCCTACGAGCAGTACTTC. V and J are TRBV23-1 and TRBJ2-7; the D gene could be TRBD1 or TRBD2 (5 bases each). TRBV23-1 is marked as an open reading frame, function uncertain. This CDR3 comprises 14 residues. Trimming removed 7 bases at V and 1 base at J, with 14 bases between.

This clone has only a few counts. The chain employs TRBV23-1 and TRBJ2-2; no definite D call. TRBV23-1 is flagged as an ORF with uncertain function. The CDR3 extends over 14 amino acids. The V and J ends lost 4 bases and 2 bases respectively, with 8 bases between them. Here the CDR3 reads CASSLPSNTGELFF. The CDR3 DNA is TGCGCCAGCAGTCTACCCAGCAACACCGGGGAGCTGTTTTTT.

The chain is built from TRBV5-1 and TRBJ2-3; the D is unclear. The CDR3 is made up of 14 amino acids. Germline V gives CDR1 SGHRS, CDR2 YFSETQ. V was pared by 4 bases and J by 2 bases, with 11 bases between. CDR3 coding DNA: TGCGCCAGCAGCACCTTGGGTTACACAGATACGCAGTATTTT. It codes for CASSTLGYTDTQYF.

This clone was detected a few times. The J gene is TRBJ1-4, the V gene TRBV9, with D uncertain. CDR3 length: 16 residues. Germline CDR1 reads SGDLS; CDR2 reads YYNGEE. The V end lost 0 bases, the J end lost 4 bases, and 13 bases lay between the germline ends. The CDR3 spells CASSVGQGRDNEKLFF. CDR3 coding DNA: TGTGCCAGCAGCGTAGGTCAAGGCCGGGATAATGAAAAACTGTTTTTT.

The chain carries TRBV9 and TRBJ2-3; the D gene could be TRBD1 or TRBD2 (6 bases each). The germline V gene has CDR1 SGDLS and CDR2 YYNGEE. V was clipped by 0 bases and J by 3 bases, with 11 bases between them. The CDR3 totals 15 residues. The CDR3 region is CASSVAGAETDTQYF. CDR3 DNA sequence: TGTGCCAGCAGCGTAGCGGGGGCGGAGACAGATACGCAGTATTTT.

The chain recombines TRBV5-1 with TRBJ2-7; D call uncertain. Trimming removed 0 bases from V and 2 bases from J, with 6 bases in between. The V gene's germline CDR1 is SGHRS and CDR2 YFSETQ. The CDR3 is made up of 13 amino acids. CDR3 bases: TGCGCCAGCAGCTTGGCCGAGACCTACGAGCAGTACTTC. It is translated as CASSLAETYEQYF.

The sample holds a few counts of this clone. The CDR3 bases are TGTGCCAGCAGTTCTCGACGGGACCCCCCGGAGCAGTACTTC. Its protein product is CASSSRRDPPEQYF. The chain carries TRBV28 and TRBJ2-7, with D possibly being TRBD1 or TRBD2 (5 bases each). The germline CDR1 and CDR2 sequences are MDHEN and SYDVKM. Trimming stripped 4 bases from V and 7 bases from J, with 17 bases between. There are 14 residues in the CDR3.

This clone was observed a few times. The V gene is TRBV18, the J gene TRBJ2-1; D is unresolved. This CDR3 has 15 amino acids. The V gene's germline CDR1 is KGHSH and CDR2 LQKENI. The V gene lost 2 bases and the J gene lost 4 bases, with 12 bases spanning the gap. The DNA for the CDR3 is TGTGCCAGCTCACCAAGGGAACGGAGTTACAATGAGCAGTTCTTC. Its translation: CASSPRERSYNEQFF.

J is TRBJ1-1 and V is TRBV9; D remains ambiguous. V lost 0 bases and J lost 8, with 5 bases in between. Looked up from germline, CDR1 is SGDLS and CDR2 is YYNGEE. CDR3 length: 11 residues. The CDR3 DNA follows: TGTGCCAGCAGCGTAGGGCCGGAAGCTTTCTTT. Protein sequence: CASSVGPEAFF.

The CDR3 is CATSRPGTGDYEQYF. The CDR3 DNA reads TGTGCCACCAGCAGACCCGGGACAGGGGACTACGAGCAGTACTTC. V gene TRBV15 combines with J gene TRBJ2-7; TRBD1 matches at 10 bases. CDR1 LNHNV and CDR2 YYDKDF come from the germline V gene (reference sequence). The CDR3 is 15 amino acids. The V and J ends lost 2 bases and 3 bases, in that order; junction bases with no gene match: 4.

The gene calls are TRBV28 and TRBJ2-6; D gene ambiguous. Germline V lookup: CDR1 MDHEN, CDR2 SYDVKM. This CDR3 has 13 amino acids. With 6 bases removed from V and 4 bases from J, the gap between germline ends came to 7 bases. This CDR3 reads CASSAVGANVLTF. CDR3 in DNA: TGTGCCAGCAGCGCAGTAGGGGCCAACGTCCTGACTTTC.

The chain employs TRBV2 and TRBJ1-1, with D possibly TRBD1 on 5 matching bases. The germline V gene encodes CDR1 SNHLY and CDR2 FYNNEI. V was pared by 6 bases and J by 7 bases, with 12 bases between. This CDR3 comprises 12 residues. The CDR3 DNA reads TGTGCCAGCAGAGTTCGGGGGAATGAAGCTTTCTTT. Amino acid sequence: CASRVRGNEAFF. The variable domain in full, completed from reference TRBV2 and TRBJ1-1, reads EPEVTQTPSHQVTQMGQEVILRCVPISNHLYFYWYRQILGQKVEFLVSFYNNEISEKSEIFDDQFSVERPDGSNFTLKIRSTKLEDSAMYFCASRVRGNEAFFGQGTRLTVV.